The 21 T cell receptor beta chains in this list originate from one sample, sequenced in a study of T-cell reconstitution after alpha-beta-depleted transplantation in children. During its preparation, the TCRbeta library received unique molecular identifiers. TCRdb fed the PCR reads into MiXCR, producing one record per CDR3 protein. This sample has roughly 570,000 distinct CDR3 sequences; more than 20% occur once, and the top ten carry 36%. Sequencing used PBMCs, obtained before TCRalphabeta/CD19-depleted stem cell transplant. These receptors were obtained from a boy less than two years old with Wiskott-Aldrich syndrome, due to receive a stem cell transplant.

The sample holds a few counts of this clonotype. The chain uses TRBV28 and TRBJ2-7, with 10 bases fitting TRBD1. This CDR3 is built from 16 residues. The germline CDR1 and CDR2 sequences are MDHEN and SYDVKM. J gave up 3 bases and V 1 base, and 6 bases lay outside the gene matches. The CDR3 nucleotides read TGTGCCAGCAGTTTATTACTTTGGGACAGGGGCTACGAGCAGTACTTC. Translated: CASSLLLWDRGYEQYF.

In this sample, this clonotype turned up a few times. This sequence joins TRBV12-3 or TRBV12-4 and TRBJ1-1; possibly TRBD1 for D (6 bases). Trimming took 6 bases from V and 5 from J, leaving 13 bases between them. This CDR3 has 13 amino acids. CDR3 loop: CASRGTGRTEAFF. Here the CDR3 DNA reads TGTGCCAGCAGGGGTACAGGGAGGACTGAAGCTTTCTTT.

The CDR3 nucleotides are TGTGCCAGCGCTCCTAGCGGCCCTAGCACAGATACGCAGTATTTT. Translating it yields CASAPSGPSTDTQYF. The gene calls are TRBV28 and TRBJ2-3, with 7 positions matching TRBD2. V was pared by 8 bases and J by 0 bases, with 8 bases of the junction left unmatched. Germline lookup yields CDR1 MDHEN and CDR2 SYDVKM. This CDR3 is 15 amino acids long.

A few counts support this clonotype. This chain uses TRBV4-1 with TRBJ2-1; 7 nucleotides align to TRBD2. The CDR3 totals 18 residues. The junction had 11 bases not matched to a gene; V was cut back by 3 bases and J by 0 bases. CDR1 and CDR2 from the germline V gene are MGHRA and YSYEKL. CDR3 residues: CASSQRIPGLSSYNEQFF. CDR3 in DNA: TGCGCCAGCAGCCAGCGTATACCGGGACTATCCTCCTACAATGAGCAGTTCTTC.

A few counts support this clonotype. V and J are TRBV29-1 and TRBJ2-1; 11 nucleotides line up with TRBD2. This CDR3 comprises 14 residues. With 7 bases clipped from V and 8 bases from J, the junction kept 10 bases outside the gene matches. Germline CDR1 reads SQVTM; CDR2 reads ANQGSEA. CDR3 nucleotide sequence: TGCAGCGCACGGACTAGCGGGCAATTCGATGAGCAGTTCTTC. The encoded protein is CSARTSGQFDEQFF.

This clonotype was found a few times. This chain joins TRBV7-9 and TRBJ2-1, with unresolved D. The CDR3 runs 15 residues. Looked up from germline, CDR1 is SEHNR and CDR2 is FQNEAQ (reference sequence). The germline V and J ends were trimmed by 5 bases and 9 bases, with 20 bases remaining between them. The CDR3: CASSPLVPPVPEQFF. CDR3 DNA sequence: TGTGCCAGCAGCCCTCTCGTCCCACCTGTACCTGAGCAGTTCTTC.

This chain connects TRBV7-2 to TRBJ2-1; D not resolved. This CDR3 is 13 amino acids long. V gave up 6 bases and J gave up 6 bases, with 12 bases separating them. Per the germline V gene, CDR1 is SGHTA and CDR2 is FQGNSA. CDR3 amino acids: CASSFLSLNEQFF. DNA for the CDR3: TGTGCCAGCAGTTTTCTTTCCCTCAATGAGCAGTTCTTC. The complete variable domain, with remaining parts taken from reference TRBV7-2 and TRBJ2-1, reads GAGVSQSPSNKVTEKGKDVELRCDPISGHTALYWYRQSLGQGLEFLIYFQGNSAPDKSGLPSDRFSAERTGGSVSTLTIQRTQQEDSAVYLCASSFLSLNEQFFGPGTRLTVL.

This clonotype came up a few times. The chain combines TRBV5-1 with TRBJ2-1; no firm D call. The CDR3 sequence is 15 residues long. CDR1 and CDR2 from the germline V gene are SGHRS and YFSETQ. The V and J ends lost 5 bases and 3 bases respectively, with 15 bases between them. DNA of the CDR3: TGCGCCAGCAGGCGTAAGTCACTCCACTACAATGAGCAGTTCTTC. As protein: CASRRKSLHYNEQFF.

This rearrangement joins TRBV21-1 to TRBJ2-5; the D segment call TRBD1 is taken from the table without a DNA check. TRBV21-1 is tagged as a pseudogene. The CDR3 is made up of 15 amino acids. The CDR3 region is CASSKVGGRGETQYF. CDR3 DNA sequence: TGTGCCAGCAGCAAAGTGGGCGGGAGAGGGGAGACCCAGTACTTC.

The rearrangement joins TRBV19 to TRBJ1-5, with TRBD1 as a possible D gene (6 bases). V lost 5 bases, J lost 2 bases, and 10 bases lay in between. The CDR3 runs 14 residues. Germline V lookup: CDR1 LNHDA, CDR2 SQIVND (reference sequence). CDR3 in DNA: TGTGCCAGTAGTTACGGACAGCGCAATCAGCCCCAGCATTTT. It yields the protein CASSYGQRNQPQHF.

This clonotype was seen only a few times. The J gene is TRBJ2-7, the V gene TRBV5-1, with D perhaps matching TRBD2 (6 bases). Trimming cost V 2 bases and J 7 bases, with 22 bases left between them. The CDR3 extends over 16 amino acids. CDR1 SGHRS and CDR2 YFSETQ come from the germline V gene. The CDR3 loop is CASSLINGREGGEQYF. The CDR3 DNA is TGCGCCAGCAGCTTAATTAATGGGCGGGAAGGAGGAGAGCAGTACTTC.

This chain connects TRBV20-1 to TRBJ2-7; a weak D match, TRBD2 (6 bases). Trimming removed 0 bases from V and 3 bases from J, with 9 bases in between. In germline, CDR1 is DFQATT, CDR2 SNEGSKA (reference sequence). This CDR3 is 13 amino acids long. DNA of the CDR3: TGCAGTGCTAGAGATTACGGGAGCTACGAGCAGTACTTC. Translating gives CSARDYGSYEQYF.

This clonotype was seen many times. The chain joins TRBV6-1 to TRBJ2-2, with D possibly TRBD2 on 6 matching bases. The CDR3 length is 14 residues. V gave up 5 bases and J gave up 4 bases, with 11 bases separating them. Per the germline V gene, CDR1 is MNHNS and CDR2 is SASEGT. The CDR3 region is CASSKEGRTGELFF. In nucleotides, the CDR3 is TGTGCCAGCAGTAAGGAGGGCCGCACCGGGGAGCTGTTTTTT.

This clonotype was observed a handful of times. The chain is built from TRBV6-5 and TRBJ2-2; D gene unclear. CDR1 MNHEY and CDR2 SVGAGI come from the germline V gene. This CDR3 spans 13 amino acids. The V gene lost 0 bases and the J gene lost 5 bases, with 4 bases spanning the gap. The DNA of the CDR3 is TGTGCCAGCAGTTACTCGCGTACCGGGGAGCTGTTTTTT. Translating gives CASSYSRTGELFF.

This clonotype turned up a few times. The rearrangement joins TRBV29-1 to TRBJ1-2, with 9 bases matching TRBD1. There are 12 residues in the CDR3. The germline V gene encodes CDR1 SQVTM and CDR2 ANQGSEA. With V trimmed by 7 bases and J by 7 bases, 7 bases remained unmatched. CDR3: CSATGQGGGYTF. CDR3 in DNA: TGCAGCGCTACGGGACAGGGAGGTGGCTACACCTTC.

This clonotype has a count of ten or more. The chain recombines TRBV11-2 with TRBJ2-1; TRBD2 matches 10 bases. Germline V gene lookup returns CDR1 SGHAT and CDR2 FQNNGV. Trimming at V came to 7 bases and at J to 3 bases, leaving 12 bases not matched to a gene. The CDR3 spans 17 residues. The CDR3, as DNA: TGTGCCAGCACCCCGACCTGGACTAGCGGCAGCTACAATGAGCAGTTCTTC. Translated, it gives CASTPTWTSGSYNEQFF.

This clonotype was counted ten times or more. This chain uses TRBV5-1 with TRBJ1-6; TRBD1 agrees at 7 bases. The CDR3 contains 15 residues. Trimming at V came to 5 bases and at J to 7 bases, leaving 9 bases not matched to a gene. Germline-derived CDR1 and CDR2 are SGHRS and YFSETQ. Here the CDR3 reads CASRPFGTENSPLHF. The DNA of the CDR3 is TGCGCCAGCAGACCCTTCGGGACAGAAAATTCACCCCTCCACTTT. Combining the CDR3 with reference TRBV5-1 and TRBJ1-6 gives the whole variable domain KAGVTQTPRYLIKTRGQQVTLSCSPISGHRSVSWYQQTPGQGLQFLFEYFSETQRNKGNFPGRFSGRQFSNSRSEMNVSTLELGDSALYLCASRPFGTENSPLHFGNGTRLTVT.

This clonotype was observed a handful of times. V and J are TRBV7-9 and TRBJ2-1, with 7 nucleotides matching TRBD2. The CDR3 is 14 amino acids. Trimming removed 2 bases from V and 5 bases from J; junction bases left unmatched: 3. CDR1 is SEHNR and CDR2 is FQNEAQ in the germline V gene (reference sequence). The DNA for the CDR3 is TGTGCCAGCAGCTTATACCGGGAGGACAATGAGCAGTTCTTC. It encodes CASSLYREDNEQFF.

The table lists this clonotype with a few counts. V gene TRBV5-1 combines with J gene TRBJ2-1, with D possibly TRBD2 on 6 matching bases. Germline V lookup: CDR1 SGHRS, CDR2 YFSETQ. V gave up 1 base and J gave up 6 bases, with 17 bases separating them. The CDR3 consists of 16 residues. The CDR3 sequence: CASSLLWEARGNEQFF. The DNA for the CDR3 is TGCGCCAGCAGCTTGCTATGGGAGGCCCGGGGCAATGAGCAGTTCTTC.

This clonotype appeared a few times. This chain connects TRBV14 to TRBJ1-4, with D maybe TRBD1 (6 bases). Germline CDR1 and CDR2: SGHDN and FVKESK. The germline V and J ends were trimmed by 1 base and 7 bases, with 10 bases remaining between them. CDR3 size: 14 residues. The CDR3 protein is CASSQVGGSEKLFF. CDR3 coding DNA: TGTGCCAGCAGCCAAGTCGGGGGCAGTGAAAAACTGTTTTTT.

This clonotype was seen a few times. The CDR3 region is CASSPIAGTYGYTF. CDR3 nucleotide sequence: TGTGCCAGCAGCCCCATAGCGGGGACTTATGGCTACACCTTC. The chain recombines TRBV5-5 with TRBJ1-2; perhaps TRBD1 as D (5 bases). V was cut by 4 bases and J by 5 bases, with 15 bases left in between. CDR1 and CDR2 (germline): SGHKS, YYEKEE (reference sequence). The CDR3 has 14 residues.